These T cell receptor beta chains were read from a single sample in a study of blood T cell repertoires in COVID-19. Sequencing used immunoSEQ multiplex PCR; TCRdb keeps in-frame clones, though not all of them. Of around 260,000 clones listed, around 89% were seen once; the top ten hold around 0.84%. Sequencing was carried out using peripheral blood. The receptors were gathered from a man aged 25-45 years with acute or convalescent COVID-19. Each CDR3 is given with its conserved first and last residue. D genes are given only for firm matches. Clone size is not always given. Where it is, it says once, few, many or a class for expanded clones.

J: TRBJ1-5; D: -; V: TRBV5-1; size: -; CDR3: CASSVGGDSNQPQHF; DNA: TGCGCCAGCAGCGTAGGGGGAGATAGCAATCAGCCCCAGCATTTT
J: TRBJ2-7; D: -; V: TRBV9; size: -; CDR3: CASSPGAFTPYEQYF; DNA: TGTGCCAGCAGCCCAGGGGCTTTTACCCCCTACGAGCAGTACTTC
J: TRBJ1-2; D: -; V: TRBV6-5; size: -; CDR3: CATDGGDVDYGYTF; DNA: TGTGCCACCGATGGGGGGGACGTTGACTATGGCTACACCTTC
J: TRBJ1-2; D: TRBD1; V: TRBV10-3; size: -; CDR3: CAIRRDRDGYTF; DNA: TGTGCCATCAGACGGGACAGGGATGGCTACACCTTC
J: TRBJ2-7; D: TRBD1; V: TRBV5-1; size: -; CDR3: CASSLEGQGGHEQYF; DNA: TGCGCCAGCAGCTTGGAAGGACAGGGGGGCCACGAGCAGTACTTC
J: TRBJ2-7; D: -; V: TRBV5-1; size: -; CDR3: CASSSGDTLFEQYF; DNA: TGCGCCAGCAGCTCTGGGGACACCCTATTTGAGCAGTACTTC
J: TRBJ2-7; D: -; V: TRBV5-4; size: -; CDR3: CASSHTGGRYEQYF; DNA: TGTGCCAGCAGCCACACGGGGGGCAGGTACGAGCAGTACTTC
J: TRBJ1-6; D: -; V: TRBV6-1; size: -; CDR3: CASSEKVAGVDNSPLHF; DNA: TGTGCCAGCAGTGAAAAGGTAGCGGGGGTAGATAATTCACCCCTCCACTTT
J: TRBJ2-3; D: TRBD2; V: TRBV7-2; size: -; CDR3: CASSLAGTSGSPDTQYF; DNA: TGTGCCAGCAGCTTAGCCGGGACTAGCGGGAGTCCAGATACGCAGTATTTT
J: TRBJ1-5; D: -; V: TRBV27; size: once; CDR3: CASGPQGSNQPQHF; DNA: TGTGCCAGCGGCCCGCAGGGGAGCAATCAGCCCCAGCATTTT
J: TRBJ1-1; D: TRBD1; V: TRBV24-1; size: -; CDR3: CATSDRTGGNTEAFF; DNA: TGTGCCACCAGTGACCGGACAGGGGGGAACACTGAAGCTTTCTTT
J: TRBJ1-5; D: TRBD1; V: TRBV5-5; size: -; CDR3: CASSLETGEGQPQHF; DNA: TGTGCCAGCAGCTTGGAGACAGGGGAGGGTCAGCCCCAGCATTTT
J: TRBJ1-1; D: TRBD1; V: TRBV7-2; size: -; CDR3: CASSLVGRTGAEAFF; DNA: TGTGCCAGCAGCTTAGTTGGACGGACAGGGGCTGAAGCTTTCTTT
J: TRBJ1-6; D: TRBD1; V: TRBV3-1/TRBV3-2; size: -; CDR3: CASSPRTGTIYNSPLHF; DNA: TGTGCCAGCAGCCCCCGGACAGGGACCATCTATAATTCACCCCTCCACTTT
J: TRBJ1-6; D: TRBD1; V: TRBV6-5; size: -; CDR3: CASSTGTGGSPLHF; DNA: TGTGCCAGCAGTACCGGGACAGGGGGTTCACCCCTCCACTTT
J: TRBJ1-6; D: -; V: TRBV19; size: -; CDR3: CAGYRDLWSPLHF; DNA: TGTGCCGGATACAGGGATCTTTGGTCACCCCTCCACTTT
J: TRBJ2-3; D: -; V: TRBV14; size: -; CDR3: CASSYRWATDTQYF; DNA: TGTGCCAGCAGCTACAGGTGGGCTACAGATACGCAGTATTTT
J: TRBJ1-3; D: -; V: TRBV28; size: -; CDR3: CASSVGGGSGNTIYF; DNA: TGTGCCAGCTCCGTCGGGGGAGGGTCTGGAAACACCATATATTTT
J: TRBJ2-3; D: -; V: TRBV6-1; size: -; CDR3: CASSDLRGRTGTDTQYF; DNA: TGTGCCAGCAGTGACTTGCGGGGGCGAACGGGCACAGATACGCAGTATTTT
J: TRBJ1-6; D: TRBD1; V: TRBV18; size: -; CDR3: CASSPNGQGGSPLHF; DNA: TGTGCCAGCTCACCGAATGGACAGGGTGGCTCACCCCTCCACTTT
J: TRBJ2-5; D: -; V: TRBV19; size: -; CDR3: CASSLRYGSQETQYF; DNA: TGTGCCAGTAGTCTTAGGTACGGGAGCCAAGAGACCCAGTACTTC
J: TRBJ2-1; D: TRBD2; V: TRBV19; size: -; CDR3: CASTAGLTYNEQFF; DNA: TGTGCCAGTACAGCGGGGCTGACCTACAATGAGCAGTTCTTC
J: TRBJ2-1; D: -; V: TRBV29-1; size: -; CDR3: CSVESSSYNEQFF; DNA: TGCAGCGTCGAGAGTAGCTCCTACAATGAGCAGTTCTTC
J: TRBJ2-1; D: TRBD2; V: TRBV5-4; size: -; CDR3: CASSFQRGPSNEQFF; DNA: TGTGCCAGCAGCTTCCAGCGGGGGCCTAGCAATGAGCAGTTCTTC
J: TRBJ1-3; D: -; V: TRBV28; size: -; CDR3: CASSDFQSSGNTIYF; DNA: TGTGCCAGCAGTGACTTCCAGAGCTCTGGAAACACCATATATTTT
J: TRBJ2-1; D: -; V: TRBV5-6; size: -; CDR3: CASSFNNHHEQFF; DNA: TGTGCCAGCAGCTTCAACAACCACCATGAGCAGTTCTTC
J: TRBJ2-1; D: TRBD2; V: TRBV3-1/TRBV3-2; size: -; CDR3: CASSDSVLAGLNEQFF; DNA: TGTGCCAGCAGCGATAGTGTACTAGCGGGATTGAATGAGCAGTTCTTC
J: TRBJ2-7; D: TRBD1; V: TRBV3-1/TRBV3-2; size: -; CDR3: CASTRGGATGVHEQYF; DNA: TGTGCCAGCACCCGAGGTGGGGCGACAGGGGTCCACGAGCAGTACTTC
J: TRBJ2-5; D: TRBD2; V: TRBV19; size: few; CDR3: CASSIYRTSGSQETQYF; DNA: TGTGCCAGTAGTATTTACCGGACTAGCGGGAGCCAAGAGACCCAGTACTTC
J: TRBJ1-1; D: -; V: TRBV10-3; size: -; CDR3: CAISGGDGNTEAFF; DNA: TGTGCCATCAGTGGGGGGGACGGGAACACTGAAGCTTTCTTT
J: TRBJ1-2; D: -; V: TRBV27; size: -; CDR3: CASSYYDSSGNYGYTF; DNA: TGTGCCAGCAGTTACTACGACAGCTCTGGCAACTATGGCTACACCTTC
J: TRBJ1-1; D: -; V: TRBV30; size: once; CDR3: CAWSVLPRTEAFF; DNA: TGTGCCTGGAGTGTACTCCCCCGGACTGAAGCTTTCTTT
J: TRBJ1-1; D: -; V: TRBV5-1; size: -; CDR3: CASSWGGMNTEAFF; DNA: TGCGCCAGCAGCTGGGGGGGCATGAACACTGAAGCTTTCTTT
J: TRBJ2-7; D: TRBD2; V: TRBV6-5; size: -; CDR3: CASTRLATSSGEQYF; DNA: TGTGCCAGCACTCGACTAGCGACAAGCTCGGGCGAGCAGTACTTC
J: TRBJ1-2; D: TRBD1; V: TRBV7-9; size: once; CDR3: CASSPNLRGVNYGYTF; DNA: TGTGCCAGCAGCCCGAACCTCAGGGGGGTTAACTATGGCTACACCTTC
J: TRBJ2-2; D: -; V: TRBV11-2; size: -; CDR3: CASSLFAANTGELFF; DNA: TGTGCCAGCAGCTTATTTGCGGCGAACACCGGGGAGCTGTTTTTT
J: TRBJ2-1; D: TRBD1; V: TRBV6-6; size: -; CDR3: CASSRQGAKDEQFF; DNA: TGTGCCAGCAGTCGACAGGGGGCGAAGGATGAGCAGTTCTTC
J: TRBJ2-7; D: TRBD1; V: TRBV5-1; size: -; CDR3: CASSSGQQSSYEQYF; DNA: TGCGCCAGCAGCTCGGGACAGCAGAGCTCCTACGAGCAGTACTTC
J: TRBJ1-1; D: -; V: TRBV28; size: -; CDR3: CAEGEGGGGTEAFF; DNA: TGTGCCGAGGGGGAGGGAGGCGGAGGCACTGAAGCTTTCTTT
J: TRBJ1-6; D: TRBD1; V: TRBV4-1; size: -; CDR3: CASSLGGQGIQSYNSPLHF; DNA: TGCGCCAGCAGCCTGGGGGGACAGGGGATTCAGTCCTATAATTCACCCCTCCACTTT
J: TRBJ1-2; D: -; V: TRBV5-6; size: -; CDR3: CASSLFGRRGYTF; DNA: TGTGCCAGCAGCTTGTTTGGGCGTCGTGGCTACACCTTC
J: TRBJ1-2; D: TRBD1; V: TRBV5-4; size: -; CDR3: CASNDRDGYTF; DNA: TGTGCCAGCAACGACAGGGACGGCTACACCTTC
J: TRBJ2-5; D: -; V: TRBV4-2; size: -; CDR3: CASSQPGGAETQYF; DNA: TGTGCCAGCAGCCAACCTGGGGGGGCAGAGACCCAGTACTTC
J: TRBJ1-3; D: -; V: TRBV6-6; size: -; CDR3: CASSYSTGSAGNTIYF; DNA: TGTGCCAGCAGTTATTCTACAGGGTCCGCTGGAAACACCATATATTTT
J: TRBJ1-3; D: TRBD1; V: TRBV10-1; size: once; CDR3: CASRTGGDSRSSGNTIYF; DNA: TGCGCCAGCAGGACAGGGGGGGATTCGAGGAGCTCTGGAAACACCATATATTTT
J: TRBJ1-5; D: -; V: TRBV7-8; size: -; CDR3: CASSLQGSNQPQHF; DNA: TGTGCCAGCAGCTTACAGGGGAGCAATCAGCCCCAGCATTTT
J: TRBJ1-3; D: -; V: TRBV5-1; size: -; CDR3: CASSRDFGSGNTIYF; DNA: TGCGCCAGCTCCCGGGACTTTGGCTCTGGAAACACCATATATTTT
J: TRBJ2-4; D: TRBD2; V: TRBV28; size: once; CDR3: CASSPGRDQGFEAKNIQYF; DNA: TGTGCCAGCAGCCCCGGGAGGGATCAGGGATTTGAGGCCAAAAACATTCAGTACTTC
J: TRBJ2-7; D: -; V: TRBV7-9; size: -; CDR3: CASSSTLVTYEQYF; DNA: TGTGCCAGCAGCTCCACTCTAGTGACCTACGAGCAGTACTTC
J: TRBJ1-1; D: -; V: TRBV5-8; size: -; CDR3: CASRVYQGTEAFF; DNA: TGTGCCAGCAGGGTTTACCAGGGAACTGAAGCTTTCTTT
J: TRBJ2-3; D: TRBD2; V: TRBV9; size: -; CDR3: CASSVGTSGSTDTQYF; DNA: TGTGCCAGCAGCGTCGGGACTAGCGGGAGCACAGATACGCAGTATTTT
J: TRBJ2-7; D: -; V: TRBV28; size: -; CDR3: CASSISYEQYF; DNA: TGTGCCAGCAGTATATCCTACGAGCAGTACTTC